This is a list of T cell receptor beta chains from one sample in a study of blood T cell repertoires in COVID-19. The data were produced by immunoSEQ multiplex PCR, yet TCRdb's version contains in-frame clones alone and is incomplete. The sample includes approximately 88,000 clones, about four fifths of them seen just once. Material for sequencing was peripheral blood. All receptors come from a man in his 70s with COVID-19, enrolled during active disease. Both conserved end residues are part of each CDR3. Each record gives: CDR3 protein, CDR3 DNA, D gene, V gene, clone size, J gene. The D gene is left open where the match is weak. The size entry is marked missing in some rows and otherwise reads once, few, many or a size class.

cdr3_aa: CASSQGRLNDGYTF
cdr3_nt: TGCGCCAGCAGCCAGGGCAGGCTCAACGATGGCTACACCTTC
d_call: -
v_call: TRBV4-3
clone_size: few
j_call: TRBJ1-2

cdr3_aa: CASSFGEGRISYEQYF
cdr3_nt: TGCGCCAGCAGCTTCGGGGAGGGAAGAATCTCCTACGAGCAGTACTTC
d_call: TRBD2
v_call: TRBV5-1
clone_size: -
j_call: TRBJ2-7

cdr3_aa: CASSSDRLYTEKLFF
cdr3_nt: TGTGCCAGCAGTTCAGACAGGCTTTATACTGAAAAACTGTTTTTT
d_call: -
v_call: TRBV7-9
clone_size: -
j_call: TRBJ1-4

cdr3_aa: CASSDGRAGGETQYF
cdr3_nt: TGCGCCAGCAGTGATGGGCGAGCGGGAGGAGAGACCCAGTACTTC
d_call: TRBD2
v_call: TRBV10-1
clone_size: -
j_call: TRBJ2-5

cdr3_aa: CASSSGTGDEKLFF
cdr3_nt: TGTGCCAGCAGCTCCGGGACAGGGGATGAAAAACTGTTTTTT
d_call: TRBD1
v_call: TRBV7-9
clone_size: -
j_call: TRBJ1-4

cdr3_aa: CASSLIQMNTEAFF
cdr3_nt: TGTGCCAGCAGCTTAATACAGATGAACACTGAAGCTTTCTTT
d_call: -
v_call: TRBV7-2
clone_size: -
j_call: TRBJ1-1

cdr3_aa: CAIRGAGETYEQYF
cdr3_nt: TGTGCCATCAGGGGAGCGGGGGAGACCTACGAGCAGTACTTC
d_call: TRBD2
v_call: TRBV10-3
clone_size: -
j_call: TRBJ2-7

cdr3_aa: CASSLRQGLHEQYF
cdr3_nt: TGTGCCAGCAGCCTACGACAGGGACTCCACGAGCAGTACTTC
d_call: -
v_call: TRBV3-1/TRBV3-2
clone_size: -
j_call: TRBJ2-7

cdr3_aa: CAISATPLEDSPLHF
cdr3_nt: TGTGCCATCAGTGCCACGCCCTTAGAGGATTCACCCCTCCACTTT
d_call: -
v_call: TRBV10-3
clone_size: -
j_call: TRBJ1-6

cdr3_aa: CASSVASSSYEQYF
cdr3_nt: TGTGCCAGCTCCGTAGCGTCAAGCTCCTACGAGCAGTACTTC
d_call: -
v_call: TRBV18
clone_size: -
j_call: TRBJ2-7

cdr3_aa: CASSPRLAGDNEQFF
cdr3_nt: TGCGCCAGCAGCCCGAGACTAGCGGGGGACAATGAGCAGTTCTTC
d_call: TRBD2
v_call: TRBV5-4
clone_size: -
j_call: TRBJ2-1

cdr3_aa: CARSKLRWTSGLPDTQYF
cdr3_nt: TGTGCCAGAAGCAAATTGCGCTGGACTAGCGGGCTCCCAGATACGCAGTATTTT
d_call: TRBD2
v_call: TRBV5-3
clone_size: -
j_call: TRBJ2-3

cdr3_aa: CASSLALDGGNYGYTF
cdr3_nt: TGTGCCAGCAGCTTGGCCTTAGATGGAGGTAACTATGGCTACACCTTC
d_call: -
v_call: TRBV5-4
clone_size: -
j_call: TRBJ1-2

cdr3_aa: CASSFGSTSYNSPLHF
cdr3_nt: TGTGCCAGCAGTTTTGGCAGTACCTCATATAATTCACCCCTCCACTTT
d_call: -
v_call: TRBV28
clone_size: -
j_call: TRBJ1-6

cdr3_aa: CASSWSGSNQPQHF
cdr3_nt: TGTGCCAGCAGTTGGTCGGGGAGCAATCAGCCCCAGCATTTT
d_call: -
v_call: TRBV25-1
clone_size: -
j_call: TRBJ1-5

cdr3_aa: CASSLQGQRQETQYF
cdr3_nt: TGTGCCAGCAGCCTCCAGGGGCAGCGGCAAGAGACCCAGTACTTC
d_call: -
v_call: TRBV6-2/TRBV6-3
clone_size: few
j_call: TRBJ2-5

cdr3_aa: CASSRTGNAWGYTF
cdr3_nt: TGTGCCAGCAGTCGGACAGGGAACGCGTGGGGCTACACCTTC
d_call: TRBD1
v_call: TRBV6-5
clone_size: -
j_call: TRBJ1-2

cdr3_aa: CAISESKGMGSPLHF
cdr3_nt: TGTGCCATCAGTGAGTCTAAGGGGATGGGATCACCCCTCCACTTT
d_call: -
v_call: TRBV10-3
clone_size: -
j_call: TRBJ1-6

cdr3_aa: CATGTDGADTQYF
cdr3_nt: TGTGCCACCGGGACAGATGGGGCAGATACGCAGTATTTT
d_call: TRBD1
v_call: TRBV12-3/TRBV12-4
clone_size: -
j_call: TRBJ2-3

cdr3_aa: CASSQKSGGTNTGELFF
cdr3_nt: TGTGCCAGCAGCCAAAAAAGCGGGGGGACGAACACCGGGGAGCTGTTTTTT
d_call: TRBD2
v_call: TRBV4-2
clone_size: -
j_call: TRBJ2-2

cdr3_aa: CASSYGTGNQPQHF
cdr3_nt: TGTGCCAGTAGTTATGGGACAGGTAATCAGCCCCAGCATTTT
d_call: TRBD1
v_call: TRBV19
clone_size: -
j_call: TRBJ1-5

cdr3_aa: CASSLSLFTFGQYF
cdr3_nt: TGTGCCAGCAGTTTATCTTTATTTACCTTCGGGCAGTACTTC
d_call: -
v_call: TRBV28
clone_size: -
j_call: TRBJ2-7

cdr3_aa: CASRRLAGEGTDTQYF
cdr3_nt: TGTGCCAGCAGGCGACTAGCGGGAGAAGGCACAGATACGCAGTATTTT
d_call: TRBD2
v_call: TRBV2
clone_size: once
j_call: TRBJ2-3

cdr3_aa: CASSSATSRNEQFF
cdr3_nt: TGTGCCAGCAGCTCTGCGACTAGTCGCAATGAGCAGTTCTTC
d_call: -
v_call: TRBV9
clone_size: -
j_call: TRBJ2-1

cdr3_aa: CASSDWASGVYEQYF
cdr3_nt: TGTGCCAGCAGTGATTGGGCTAGCGGGGTCTACGAGCAGTACTTC
d_call: TRBD2
v_call: TRBV2
clone_size: -
j_call: TRBJ2-7